The source of this T cell receptor beta chain is a study of early T cells in non-severe SARS-CoV-2 infection. Overall study context: Unpaired chains resulted from sequencing bulk RNA of unsorted whole blood. Notes on the study in general: Using VDJdb, the matching emphasized anti-spike CD8 responses while missing private and CD4 specificities.

Per the germline V gene, CDR1 is LNHDA and CDR2 is SQIVND (reference sequence). This CDR3 is 14 amino acids long. Trimming stripped 7 bases from V and 1 base from J, with 14 bases between. Attachment of unique molecular identifiers to individual cDNA molecules was performed. TCRdb processed the 5' RACE reads anew with MiXCR; each CDR3 protein has one entry. The data show 86,000 or so distinct CDR3 sequences, with around 15% seen just once and under 4% held by the top ten. This clonotype was detected many times. Its target is not known. This rearrangement joins TRBV19 to TRBJ2-7; weak D call: TRBD1 (5 bases). Sequences were obtained from whole blood. This receptor was identified in an adult who was a healthcare worker with PCR-confirmed SARS-CoV-2 infection or an uninfected control (not recorded which). CDR3 region: CASTPGPGSYEQYF. CDR3 DNA: TGTGCCAGTACCCCAGGGCCTGGGTCCTACGAGCAGTACTTC.